This T cell receptor (beta chain) was obtained from a study of tissue T cells after allogeneic stem cell transplantation. Findings and limits, study-wide: Which tissue TCRs were alloreactive or antigen-specific was not determined. Some clones might be persisting host cells. Limitations included a small, clinically heterogeneous cohort and limited sampling depth. Blood and spleen captured only part of the tissue TCR repertoire.

As for this clone: Its specificity is unknown. Gene names denote mouse genes. Coverage ceases 1 residue before the CDR3 finishes, and the germline J gene fills in the end.

Sequencing used immunoSEQ multiplex PCR; TCRdb keeps in-frame clones, though not all of them. Of some 48,000 clones in the sample, approximately 73% were seen once. J gave up 4 bases and V 1 base, and 0 bases lay outside the gene matches. The CDR3 spans 14 residues. The germline CDR1 and CDR2 sequences are KGHPV and FQNQEV (reference sequence). The gene calls are TRBV26 and TRBJ2-7, with 11 positions matching TRBD2. The receptor was isolated from a pool of C57BL/6 mice in good health. Sequenced: sorted cells pooled from one or two spleens. CDR3: CASSLWDWGYEQYF. The part of the CDR3 DNA that was read is TGTGCCAGCAGTCTGTGGGACTGGGGGTATGAACAGTAC.